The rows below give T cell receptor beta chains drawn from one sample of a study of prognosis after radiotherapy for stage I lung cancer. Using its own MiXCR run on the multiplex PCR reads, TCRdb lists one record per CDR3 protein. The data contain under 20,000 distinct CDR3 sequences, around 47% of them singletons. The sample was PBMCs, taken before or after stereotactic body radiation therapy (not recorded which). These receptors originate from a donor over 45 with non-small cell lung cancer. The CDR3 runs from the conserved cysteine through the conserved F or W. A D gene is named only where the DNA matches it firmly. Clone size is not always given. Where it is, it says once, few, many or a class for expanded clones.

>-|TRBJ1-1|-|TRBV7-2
CASSLGGAGGAFF
TGTGCCAGCAGCTTAGGGGGAGCGGGGGGAGCTTTCTTT
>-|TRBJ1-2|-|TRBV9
CASSEGGVGYTF
TGTGCCAGCAGCGAGGGGGGGGTTGGCTACACCTTC
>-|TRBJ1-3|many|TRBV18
CASSPPPTYSGNTIYF
TGTGCCAGCTCACCACCGCCGACGTACTCTGGAAACACCATATATTTT
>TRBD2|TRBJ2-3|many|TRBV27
CASSRSGRDTQYF
TGTGCCAGCAGCCGTAGCGGGAGGGATACGCAGTATTTT
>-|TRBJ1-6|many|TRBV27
CASSSAMGNSPLHF
TGTGCCAGCAGTTCCGCGATGGGGAATTCACCCCTCCACTTT
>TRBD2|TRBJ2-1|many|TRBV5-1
CASSLRTSGGIGYNEQFF
TGCGCCAGCAGCTTGAGGACTAGCGGAGGGATAGGCTACAATGAGCAGTTCTTC
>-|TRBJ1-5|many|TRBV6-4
CASSPGRRGGQPQHF
TGTGCCAGCAGCCCCGGGCGACGGGGCGGTCAGCCCCAGCATTTT
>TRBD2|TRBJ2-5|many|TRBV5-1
CASSRMTGGETQYF
TGCGCCAGCAGCCGGATGACGGGGGGAGAGACCCAGTACTTC
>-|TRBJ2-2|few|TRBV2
CASSLEYTGELFF
TGTGCCAGCAGCCTAGAATACACCGGGGAGCTGTTTTTT
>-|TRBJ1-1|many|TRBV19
CASSSAARSLLNTEAFF
TGTGCCAGTAGTAGTGCAGCGAGATCGCTTTTGAACACTGAAGCTTTCTTT
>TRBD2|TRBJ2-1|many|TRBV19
CASTKASGGSSYNEQFF
TGTGCCAGTACCAAGGCCTCGGGGGGGTCCTCCTACAATGAGCAGTTCTTC
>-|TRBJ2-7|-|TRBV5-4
CASSFQDGEQYF
TGTGCCAGCAGCTTTCAGGATGGGGAGCAGTACTTC
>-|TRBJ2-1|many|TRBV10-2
CASRTTGGPSYNEQFF
TGCGCCAGCAGAACCACGGGCGGTCCCTCCTACAATGAGCAGTTCTTC
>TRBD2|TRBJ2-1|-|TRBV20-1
CSAPRLAGGPNEQFF
TGCAGTGCCCCGCGACTAGCGGGGGGGCCCAATGAGCAGTTCTTC
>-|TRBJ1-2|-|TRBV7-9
CASSLDSYGYTF
TGTGCCAGCAGCTTAGATAGCTATGGCTACACCTTC
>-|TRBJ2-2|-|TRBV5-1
CASSRGNEGTGELFF
TGCGCCAGCAGCCGGGGGAATGAGGGGACCGGGGAACTGTTTTTT